The next 4 T cell receptor beta chains were all read from a single sample in a study of blood T cell repertoires in COVID-19. The assay was immunoSEQ multiplex PCR, and TCRdb's table has in-frame clones only and misses some. The table records more than 250,000 clones, 70% to 90% of them present only once. The sequenced sample was PBMCs or T cells enriched from blood (not recorded which). The receptors were sampled from a woman in her thirties who had recovered from COVID-19.

This sequence joins TRBV6-6 and TRBJ1-1, with TRBD1 as a possible D gene (5 bases). Between the trimmed V and J ends, which lost 9 bases and 11 bases, there was a span of 25 bases. The CDR3 consists of 14 residues. Germline CDR1 and CDR2: MNHNY and SVGAGI (reference sequence). The CDR3 here is CASSGFSGYSFAFF. In DNA, the CDR3 is TGTGCCAGTTCAGGGTTTTCCGGGTACAGCTTTGCTTTCTTT.

The rearrangement uses TRBV6-5 and TRBJ1-1; D is unresolved. The CDR3 covers 11 residues. Germline V gene sequence: CDR1 MNHEY, CDR2 SVGAGI. Deletions cut 10 bases from V and 2 bases from J, with 8 bases between. The CDR3 coding sequence is TGTGCCACGGTTCGAAACACTGAAGCTTTCTTT. Amino acids: CATVRNTEAFF.

The rearrangement uses TRBV5-1 and TRBJ1-2; D remains ambiguous. Germline CDR1 SGHRS, CDR2 YFSETQ. V was cut by 4 bases and J by 0 bases, with 22 bases left in between. This CDR3 has 18 amino acids. CDR3 loop: CASSQDPGPLGANYGYTF. CDR3 DNA: TGCGCCAGCAGCCAAGACCCGGGCCCCCTCGGGGCTAACTATGGCTACACCTTC.

The genes are TRBV18 and TRBJ1-2; D not certain. Germline V CDR1 and CDR2: KGHSH, LQKENI. CDR3 length: 12 amino acids. V lost 4 bases, J lost 7 bases, and 10 bases lay in between. The CDR3 loop reads CASSRSGPGYTF. The CDR3 DNA follows: TGTGCCAGCTCACGGTCTGGGCCTGGCTACACCTTC. The entire variable domain, with the rest obtained from reference TRBV18 and TRBJ1-2, is as follows: NAGVMQNPRHLVRRRGQEARLRCSPMKGHSHVYWYRQLPEEGLKFMVYLQKENIIDESGMPKERFSAEFPKEGPSILRIQQVVRGDSAAYFCASSRSGPGYTFGSGTRLTVV.